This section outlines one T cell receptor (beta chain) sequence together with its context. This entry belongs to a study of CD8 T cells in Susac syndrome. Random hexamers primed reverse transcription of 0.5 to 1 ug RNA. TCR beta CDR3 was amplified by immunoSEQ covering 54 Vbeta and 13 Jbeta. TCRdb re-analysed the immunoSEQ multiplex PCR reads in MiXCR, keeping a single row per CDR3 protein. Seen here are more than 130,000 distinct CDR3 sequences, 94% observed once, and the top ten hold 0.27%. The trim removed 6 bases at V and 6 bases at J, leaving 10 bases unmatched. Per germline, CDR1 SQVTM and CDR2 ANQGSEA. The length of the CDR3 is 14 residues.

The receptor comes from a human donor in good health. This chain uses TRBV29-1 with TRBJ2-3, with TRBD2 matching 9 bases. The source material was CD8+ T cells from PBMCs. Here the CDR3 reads CSVKLAGTLDTQYF. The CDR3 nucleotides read TGCAGCGTGAAGCTAGCGGGAACGCTCGATACGCAGTATTTT.